Each of the 30 T cell receptor beta chains below was sequenced from the same sample in a study of tumor-infiltrating lymphocytes in primary liver carcinoma. Using a constant-region primer together with ProtoScript II reverse transcriptase, TCR beta cDNA was made from around 500 ng of total RNA. Libraries of TCR beta came from three nested multiplex PCR rounds with slightly modified ARM-PCR. Two initial PCR rounds of roughly 10 cycles each paired TRBV1-TRBV30 forward primers with a C-beta reverse primer. TCRdb re-analysed the multiplex PCR reads in MiXCR, keeping a single row per CDR3 protein. Seen here are 100,000 to 150,000 distinct CDR3 sequences, around two thirds observed once, and the top ten hold around 9.7%. Without any cell sorting, about 18-30 mg of bulk tissue yielded co-extracted RNA and DNA. The sample comprised liver tumor tissue from sampling region 1. Noted subset: tumor region T1, superior pole. The receptors here all came from a woman aged 60-75 years with primary liver carcinoma and hepatitis B virus infection.

As for this clonotype: Relative to the germline gene, one junction end is altered; a read error may explain this. The rearrangement joins TRBV11-1 to TRBJ2-7; possible D gene TRBD2, 5 bases. The CDR3 spans 17 residues. The germline gives CDR1 SGHAT, CDR2 FQDESV (reference sequence). The CDR3 bases are TGTGCCAGCAGCCGATCCTTTGGGCGGGCTAGGTCCTACCAGCAGTACTTC. This sequence encodes CASSRSFGRARSYQQYF.

As for this clonotype: Since the CDR3 does not end with the conserved phenylalanine or tryptophan, this likely comes from a read error. The V call is TRBV28, the J call TRBJ2-7, with TRBD1 matching 9 bases. CDR3 size: 14 residues. CDR1 is MDHEN, CDR2 SYDVKM, per germline. Losses at the gene ends were 3 bases for V and 5 bases for J; bases not matched to a gene: 5. CDR3 sequence (DNA): TGTGCCAGCAGTTTCAGGACAGGGGTCGACGAGCAGTACTTA. This encodes CASSFRTGVDEQYL.

Regarding this clonotype: Its ends do not fully match the called genes, so a read error is possible. CDR3 protein: CTSDQAGLYGYTF. The CDR3 DNA reads as TGTACCAGCGATCAGGCAGGATTGTATGGCTACACCTTC. This chain links TRBV11-2 with TRBJ1-2; D gene unclear. Germline values: CDR1 SGHAT, CDR2 FQNNGV. The CDR3 covers 13 residues.

A few counts support this clonotype. The gene calls are TRBV29-1 and TRBJ2-7; D possibly corresponds to TRBD2 (5 bases). Germline CDR1 SQVTM, CDR2 ANQGSEA. This CDR3 has 12 amino acids. V lost 2 bases and J lost 1, with 6 bases in between. The CDR3 reads CSVERDSYEQYF. CDR3 nucleotide sequence: TGCAGCGTTGAACGGGATTCCTACGAGCAGTACTTC.

Points on this clonotype: Possible read error: a much larger clone is one base away. This chain uses TRBV29-1 with TRBJ1-1, with 7 bases aligning to TRBD1. Trimming took 6 bases from V and 3 from J; bases not matched to a gene: 7. CDR3 length: 13 amino acids. Germline V CDR1 and CDR2: SQVTM, ANQGSEA. The CDR3 DNA follows: TGCAGCGTGCTGAGGGGGCTGGACACTGAAGCTTTCTTT. Translated: CSVLRGLDTEAFF.

As for this clonotype: Because the CDR3 is missing its conserved closing phenylalanine or tryptophan, this is likely a read error. The V and J genes are TRBV7-8 and TRBJ2-7, with 11 bases aligning to TRBD1. The CDR3 spans 16 residues. CDR1 is SGHVS and CDR2 is FQNEAQ in the germline V gene. The V and J ends lost 1 base and 3 bases, in that order; junction bases with no gene match: 5. Written as DNA, the CDR3 is TGTGCCAGCAGCTTAGTCGGGACAGGGGGGATCTACGAGCAGTACCTC. Protein sequence: CASSLVGTGGIYEQYL.

V and J are TRBV11-2 and TRBJ2-5; 7 bases match TRBD2. From germline, CDR1 is SGHAT and CDR2 FQNNGV. V was pared by 5 bases and J by 7 bases, with 25 bases of the junction left unmatched. This CDR3 region has 19 residues. The CDR3 DNA is TGTGCCAGCAGCCCATCCGCCGGACTAGTGGGAGGTGGGCGAGTGACCCAGTACTTC. As protein: CASSPSAGLVGGGRVTQYF.

This clonotype was recorded at least ten times. The rearrangement uses TRBV6-1 and TRBJ1-5; D gene uncertain. V was clipped by 5 bases and J by 1 base, with 18 bases between them. Looked up from germline, CDR1 is MNHNS and CDR2 is SASEGT. The CDR3 is 17 residues long. The CDR3 reads CASSPRAGERSNQPQHF. CDR3 in DNA: TGTGCCAGCAGTCCCCGTGCTGGGGAGAGGAGCAATCAGCCCCAGCATTTT.

To note about this clonotype: Its ends do not fully match the called genes, so a read error is possible. V and J are TRBV11-2 and TRBJ2-7; the match to TRBD2 covers 12 bases. There are 13 residues in the CDR3. Germline V gene data show CDR1 as SGHAT and CDR2 as FQNNGV. For the CDR3, the DNA is TGTGCCAACAGCCTAGCGGGAGGGTACGAGCGGTACTTC. Its translation is CANSLAGGYERYF.

About this clonotype: Possible read error: a much larger clone is one base away. This chain connects TRBV12-3 or TRBV12-4 to TRBJ2-1, with D possibly TRBD2 on 6 matching bases. V lost 3 bases and J lost 11, with 8 bases in between. This CDR3 region has 11 residues. CDR3 bases: TGTGCCAGCAGTTTGGAGGGTAAGCAGTTCTTC. This encodes CASSLEGKQFF.

Turning to this clonotype: The junction does not match germline at one end; this may be a read error. The V call is TRBV7-9, the J call TRBJ2-2, with D possibly matching TRBD2 (5 bases). The CDR3 extends over 13 amino acids. Germline V CDR1 and CDR2: SEHNR, FQNEAQ (reference sequence). CDR3 loop: CASSSPNTGELLF. The CDR3 DNA is TGTGCCAGCAGCTCACCGAACACCGGGGAGCTGCTTTTT.

Concerning this clonotype itself: This may be a read error, as it is one base from a much larger clone. The CDR3 here is CASRPILEAGSNQPQHF. The CDR3 DNA reads TGTGCCAGCAGGCCAATCCTTGAGGCAGGCAGCAATCAGCCCCAGCATTTT. The chain is built from TRBV12-3 or TRBV12-4 and TRBJ1-5; D uncertain. The CDR3 spans 17 residues. The V end lost 6 bases, the J end lost 1 base, and 19 bases lay between the germline ends.

The rearrangement joins TRBV5-1 to TRBJ2-1, with 12 nucleotides matching TRBD2. The germline CDR1 and CDR2 sequences are SGHRS and YFSETQ. V lost 4 bases, J lost 4 bases, and 6 bases stayed unmatched. The CDR3 contains 16 residues. The CDR3 sequence: CASSSTSGRPYNEQFF. The CDR3 DNA follows: TGCGCCAGCAGCAGTACTAGCGGGAGGCCTTACAATGAGCAGTTCTTC.

In regard to this clonotype: The CDR3 carries no conserved terminal phenylalanine or tryptophan, so it likely arises from a read error. The V call is TRBV11-2, the J call TRBJ2-1, with 8 nucleotides matching TRBD2. Germline CDR1 is SGHAT and CDR2 is FQNNGV. The CDR3 consists of 16 residues. For the CDR3, the DNA is TGTGCCAGCAGCTTGCGAGCGGGAGAGGCCTACAATGAACAGTTCATC. Amino acids: CASSLRAGEAYNEQFI.

This clonotype was found many times. The chain joins TRBV6-1 to TRBJ1-1, with D perhaps TRBD1 (6 bases). The V end lost 2 bases, the J end lost 1 base, and 14 bases lay between the germline ends. The CDR3 runs to 16 residues. Germline values: CDR1 MNHNS, CDR2 SASEGT. The CDR3 DNA is TGTGCCAGCAGTGAATTAGGGGGGATTTCGAACACTGAAGCTTTCTTT. Protein product: CASSELGGISNTEAFF.

Remarks on this clonotype: A much larger clone sits a single nucleotide away, making a read error possible. The V and J genes are TRBV6-1 and TRBJ2-1, with TRBD1 identical over 8 bases. The CDR3 is made up of 14 amino acids. Looked up from germline, CDR1 is MNHNS and CDR2 is SASEGT. The CDR3 DNA is TGTACCAGCAGCGCCTTAGGACAGGGAATTGAGCAGTTCTTC. The encoded protein is CTSSALGQGIEQFF.

The DNA for the CDR3 is TGTGCCAGCAGCTTGTTTGTGCAGGATGCCGGGGAGCTGTTTTTT. It encodes CASSLFVQDAGELFF. The chain employs TRBV5-5 and TRBJ2-2; no firm D call. Deletions cut 1 base from V and 6 bases from J, with 13 bases between. CDR1 is SGHKS, CDR2 YYEKEE, per germline (reference sequence). The CDR3 runs 15 residues.

A single count supports this clonotype. An end of the junction does not agree with germline; a read error may underlie this. The gene calls are TRBV11-2 and TRBJ2-3, with D tentatively TRBD2 (5 bases). Germline CDR1 reads SGHAT; CDR2 reads FQNNGV. The CDR3 is made up of 14 amino acids. CDR3 loop: CASSLQRNTVTRYF. The CDR3, as DNA: TGTGCCAGCAGCTTACAGCGGAACACAGTTACGCGGTATTTT. Full variable domain (remainder filled in from reference TRBV11-2 and TRBJ2-3): EAGVAQSPRYKIIEKRQSVAFWCNPISGHATLYWYQQILGQGPKLLIQFQNNGVVDDSQLPKDRFSAERLKGVDSTLKIQPAKLEDSAVYLCASSLQRNTVTRYFGPGTRLTVL.

This clonotype came up a few times. V is TRBV5-1 and J is TRBJ1-1; TRBD1 might be the D (5 bases). Germline V gene lookup returns CDR1 SGHRS and CDR2 YFSETQ. V was shortened by 4 bases and J by 8 bases, with 18 bases between the two germline ends. This CDR3 contains 14 residues. Here the CDR3 reads CASSPARRWGEAFF. The CDR3 DNA sequence: TGCGCCAGCAGCCCGGCCCGGAGGTGGGGCGAAGCTTTCTTT.

This clonotype was seen more than once but under ten times. One end of the junction does not line up with germline, which may come from a read error. V and J are TRBV11-1 and TRBJ2-3, with 7 bases lining up with TRBD2. The CDR3 contains 14 residues. Looked up from germline, CDR1 is SGHAT and CDR2 is FQDESV (reference sequence). The CDR3 reads CVSSLRQRAGESHF. The CDR3 bases are TGTGTCAGCAGCCTAAGGCAACGTGCGGGAGAGTCCCACTTT.

This clonotype was seen a few times. The CDR3 bases are TGTGCCAGCAGCTCGGACAGGTCAGTCTACGAGCAGTACTTC. Its protein is CASSSDRSVYEQYF. The chain recombines TRBV7-9 with TRBJ2-7, with 7 bases aligning to TRBD1. The germline V gene has CDR1 SEHNR and CDR2 FQNEAQ (reference sequence). This CDR3 contains 14 residues. The V and J ends lost 4 bases and 3 bases, in that order; junction bases with no gene match: 6.

This clonotype was counted a single time. Compared with germline, one end of the junction differs, possibly owing to a read error. The chain joins TRBV14 to TRBJ2-7; 8 bases fit TRBD1. CDR1 and CDR2 from the germline V gene are SGHDN and FVKESK. This CDR3 is built from 16 residues. The CDR3: CASSQMGQARTYQQYF. For the CDR3, the DNA is TGTGCCAGCAGCCAGATGGGACAGGCAAGAACCTACCAGCAGTACTTC.

Note on this clonotype: An end of the junction differs from the germline gene, which may be a read error. The CDR3 bases are TGTGCCAGAAGAGAAAACCCGGGACTAGCGGGAGTGGTTGAGAAGTTCTTC. This sequence encodes CARRENPGLAGVVEKFF. The V call is TRBV28, the J call TRBJ2-1, with TRBD2 matching over 14 bases. The CDR3 sequence is 17 residues long. From germline, CDR1 is MDHEN and CDR2 SYDVKM.

This clonotype has at least ten counts. The chain carries TRBV12-3 or TRBV12-4 and TRBJ2-3, with D uncertain. V lost 7 bases, J lost 0 bases, and 5 bases lay in between. CDR3 length: 12 amino acids. CDR3 sequence (DNA): TGTGCCAGCAAAGGGAGCACAGATACGCAGTATTTT. Translating gives CASKGSTDTQYF.

About this clonotype: Just one base apart from a much larger clone, this may be a read error. This sequence joins TRBV12-3 or TRBV12-4 and TRBJ1-6; D not certain. The CDR3 runs to 15 residues. Trimming cost V 3 bases and J 8 bases, with 14 bases left between them. The chain's CDR3 is CASSFSRVRHSPLHF. CDR3 DNA: TGTGCCAGCAGTTTCTCCCGGGTTCGGCATTCACCCCTCCACTTT.

Details on this clonotype: A much larger clone sits a single nucleotide away, making a read error possible. The CDR3 does not close with the conserved phenylalanine or tryptophan, likely indicating a read error. The J gene is TRBJ2-5, the V gene TRBV11-2; no clear D. The V end was cut by 7 bases, the J end by 1 base, with 10 bases between. The CDR3 totals 13 residues. Germline loops: CDR1 SGHAT, CDR2 FQNNGV. The CDR3: CASNSFTQETQYL. The CDR3, as DNA: TGTGCCAGCAACTCGTTTACCCAAGAGACCCAGTACCTC.

About this clonotype itself: At one boundary the junction diverges from the germline segment, which might be a read error. The rearrangement uses TRBV11-3 and TRBJ1-2; D unclear. The CDR3 covers 13 residues. Per germline, CDR1 SGHNT and CDR2 YENEEA. CDR3 protein: CAGSPGDAGGYTF. Here the CDR3 DNA reads TGTGCCGGCAGTCCCGGCGATGCGGGAGGCTACACCTTC.

As to this clonotype: This may stem from a read error, because a much larger clone lies one nucleotide away. This chain joins TRBV29-1 and TRBJ2-3; D is ambiguous. There are 11 residues in the CDR3. In germline, CDR1 is SQVTM, CDR2 ANQGSEA. In nucleotides, the CDR3 is TGCAGCGCTGAAGATGCTACCCCGCAGTATTTT. It is translated as CSAEDATPQYF.

For this clonotype: A junction end diverges from the germline sequence, so it may reflect a read error. The J gene is TRBJ2-1, the V gene TRBV10-3; D is perhaps TRBD2 (6 bases). This CDR3 is 14 amino acids long. Per germline, CDR1 ENHRY and CDR2 SYGVKD. The CDR3 protein is CAISEGNSGSGESF. The CDR3 DNA reads as TGTGCCATCAGTGAGGGAAATAGCGGTTCTGGAGAGTCCTTC.

This clonotype was recorded only once. A much larger clone lies a single base off, so this may be a read error. V usage is TRBV11-2 and J usage is TRBJ2-3, with D perhaps TRBD2 (6 bases). The CDR3 contains 15 residues. The germline CDR1 and CDR2 sequences are SGHAT and FQNNGV. The V and J ends lost 6 bases and 4 bases respectively, with 17 bases between them. The CDR3 nucleotides read TGTGCCAGCAGTCCCTCTAGCGTGAGATCAGATACGCAGTATTTT. Protein sequence: CASSPSSVRSDTQYF.